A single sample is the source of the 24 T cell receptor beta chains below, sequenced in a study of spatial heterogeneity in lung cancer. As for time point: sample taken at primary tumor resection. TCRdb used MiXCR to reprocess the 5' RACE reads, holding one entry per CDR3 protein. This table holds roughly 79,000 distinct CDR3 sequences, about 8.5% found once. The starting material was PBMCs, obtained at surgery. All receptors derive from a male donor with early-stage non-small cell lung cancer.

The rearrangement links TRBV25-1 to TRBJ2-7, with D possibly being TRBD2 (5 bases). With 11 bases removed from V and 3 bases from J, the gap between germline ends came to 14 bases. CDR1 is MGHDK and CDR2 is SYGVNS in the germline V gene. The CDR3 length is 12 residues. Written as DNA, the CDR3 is TGTGCCTCGGGAACAGAATTCTACGAGCAGTACTTC. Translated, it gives CASGTEFYEQYF.

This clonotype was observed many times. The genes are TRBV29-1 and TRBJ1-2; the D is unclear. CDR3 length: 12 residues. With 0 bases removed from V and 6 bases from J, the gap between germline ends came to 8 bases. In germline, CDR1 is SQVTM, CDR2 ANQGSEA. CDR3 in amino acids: CSVEDRGNGYTF. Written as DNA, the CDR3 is TGCAGCGTTGAAGATCGGGGAAATGGCTACACCTTC.

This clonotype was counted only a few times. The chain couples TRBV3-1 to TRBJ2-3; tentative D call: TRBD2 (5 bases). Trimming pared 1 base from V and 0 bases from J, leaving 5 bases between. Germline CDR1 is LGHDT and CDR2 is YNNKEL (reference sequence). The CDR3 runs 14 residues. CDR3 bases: TGTGCCAGCAGCCAAGGGACTAGCACAGATACGCAGTATTTT. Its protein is CASSQGTSTDTQYF.

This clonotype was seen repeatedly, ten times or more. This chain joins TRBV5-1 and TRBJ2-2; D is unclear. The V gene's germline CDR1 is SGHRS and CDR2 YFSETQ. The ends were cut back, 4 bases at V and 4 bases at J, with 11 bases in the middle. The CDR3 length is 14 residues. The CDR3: CASSRDAATGELFF. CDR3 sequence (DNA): TGCGCCAGCAGCCGAGACGCGGCCACCGGGGAGCTGTTTTTT.

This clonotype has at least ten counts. The chain's CDR3 is CASSSRRNTEAFF. The CDR3 nucleotides read TGTGCCAGCAGCTCCCGACGTAACACTGAAGCTTTCTTT. J is TRBJ1-1 and V is TRBV3-1; no reliable D call. V lost 5 bases and J lost 2, with 9 bases in between. CDR1 and CDR2 from the germline V gene are LGHDT and YNNKEL (reference sequence). CDR3 length equals 13 residues. Full variable domain (outside the CDR3, taken from reference TRBV3-1 and TRBJ1-1): DTAVSQTPKYLVTQMGNDKSIKCEQNLGHDTMYWYKQDSKKFLKIMFSYNNKELIINETVPNRFSPKSPDKAHLNLHINSLELGDSAVYFCASSSRRNTEAFFGQGTRLTVV.

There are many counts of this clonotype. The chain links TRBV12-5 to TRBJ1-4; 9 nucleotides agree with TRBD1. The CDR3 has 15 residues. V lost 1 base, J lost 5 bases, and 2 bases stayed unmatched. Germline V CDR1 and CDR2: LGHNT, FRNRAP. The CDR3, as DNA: TGTGCTAGTGGTTTGGGGGACAGGGAGAATGAAAAACTGTTTTTT. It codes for CASGLGDRENEKLFF. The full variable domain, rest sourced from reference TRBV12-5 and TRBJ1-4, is DARVTQTPRHKVTEMGQEVTMRCQPILGHNTVFWYRQTMMQGLELLAYFRNRAPLDDSGMPKDRFSAEMPDATLATLKIQPSEPRDSAVYFCASGLGDRENEKLFFGSGTQLSVL.

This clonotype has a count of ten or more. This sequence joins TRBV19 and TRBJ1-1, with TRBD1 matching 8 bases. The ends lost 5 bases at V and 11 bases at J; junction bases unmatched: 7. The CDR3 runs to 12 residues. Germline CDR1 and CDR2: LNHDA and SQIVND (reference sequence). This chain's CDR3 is CASSWDRRWAFF. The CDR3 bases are TGTGCCAGTAGTTGGGACAGGAGATGGGCTTTCTTT.

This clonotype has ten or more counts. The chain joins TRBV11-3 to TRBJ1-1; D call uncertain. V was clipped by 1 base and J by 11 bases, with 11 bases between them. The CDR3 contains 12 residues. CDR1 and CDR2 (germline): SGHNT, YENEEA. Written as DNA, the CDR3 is TGTGCCAGCAGCTTAGGGGCTCTAGAGGCTTTCTTT. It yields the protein CASSLGALEAFF.

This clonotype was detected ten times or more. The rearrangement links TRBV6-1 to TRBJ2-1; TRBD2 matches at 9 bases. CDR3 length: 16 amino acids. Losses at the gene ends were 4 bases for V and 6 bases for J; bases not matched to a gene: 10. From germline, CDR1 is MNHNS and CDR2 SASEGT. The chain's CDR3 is CASSAPVAGVGNEQFF. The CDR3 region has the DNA TGTGCCAGCAGTGCACCCGTAGCGGGAGTAGGCAATGAGCAGTTCTTC.

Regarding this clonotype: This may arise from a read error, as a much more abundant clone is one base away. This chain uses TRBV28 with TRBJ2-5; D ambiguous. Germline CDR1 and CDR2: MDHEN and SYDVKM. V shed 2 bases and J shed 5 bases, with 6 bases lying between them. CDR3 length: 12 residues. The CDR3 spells CASSLPHETQYF. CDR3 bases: TGTGCCAGCAGTTTACCACACGAGACCCAGTACTTC.

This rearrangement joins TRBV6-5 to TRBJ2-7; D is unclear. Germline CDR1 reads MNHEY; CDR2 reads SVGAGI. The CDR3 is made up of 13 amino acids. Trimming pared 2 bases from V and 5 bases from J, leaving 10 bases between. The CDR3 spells CASSYPAANEQYF. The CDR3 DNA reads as TGTGCCAGCAGTTACCCCGCGGCTAACGAGCAGTACTTC.

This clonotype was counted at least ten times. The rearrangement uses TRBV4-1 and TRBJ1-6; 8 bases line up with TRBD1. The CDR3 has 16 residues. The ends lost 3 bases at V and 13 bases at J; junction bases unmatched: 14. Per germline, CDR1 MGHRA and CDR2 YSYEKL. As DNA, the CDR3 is TGCGCCAGCAGCCATGAGCAGGGGGCCTGGGAGTCTCCCCTCCACTTT. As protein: CASSHEQGAWESPLHF.

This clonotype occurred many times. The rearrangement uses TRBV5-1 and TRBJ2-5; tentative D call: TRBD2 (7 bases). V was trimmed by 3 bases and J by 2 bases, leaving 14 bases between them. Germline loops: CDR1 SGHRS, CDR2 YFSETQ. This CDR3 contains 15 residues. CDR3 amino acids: CASSSQGRGQETQYF. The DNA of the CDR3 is TGCGCCAGCAGCTCCCAGGGGAGGGGTCAAGAGACCCAGTACTTC.

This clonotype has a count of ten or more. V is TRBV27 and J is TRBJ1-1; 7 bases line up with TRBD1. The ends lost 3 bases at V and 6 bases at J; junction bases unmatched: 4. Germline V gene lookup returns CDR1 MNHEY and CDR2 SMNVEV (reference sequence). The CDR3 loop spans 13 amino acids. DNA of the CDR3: TGTGCCAGCAGTTTCTCTGACAGGGCTGAAGCTTTCTTT. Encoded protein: CASSFSDRAEAFF.

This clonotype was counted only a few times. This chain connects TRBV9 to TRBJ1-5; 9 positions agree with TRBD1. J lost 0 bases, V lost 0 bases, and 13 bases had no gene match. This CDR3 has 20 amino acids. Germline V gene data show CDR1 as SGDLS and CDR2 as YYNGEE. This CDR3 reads CASSVEEDRGGFGSNQPQHF. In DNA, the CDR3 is TGTGCCAGCAGCGTAGAGGAGGACAGGGGAGGTTTCGGTAGCAATCAGCCCCAGCATTTT. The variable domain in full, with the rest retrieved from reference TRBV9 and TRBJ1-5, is DSGVTQTPKHLITATGQRVTLRCSPRSGDLSVYWYQQSLDQGLQFLIQYYNGEERAKGNILERFSAQQFPDLHSELNLSSLELGDSALYFCASSVEEDRGGFGSNQPQHFGDGTRLSIL.

CDR3 DNA sequence: TGTGCCAGCTCGGGTCAGACAGGGACTGAGACCCAGTACTTC. The encoded protein is CASSGQTGTETQYF. This chain uses TRBV18 with TRBJ2-5; D is possibly TRBD1 (7 bases). This CDR3 comprises 14 residues. Per germline, CDR1 KGHSH and CDR2 LQKENI. The V end lost 6 bases, the J end lost 5 bases, and 16 bases lay between the germline ends.

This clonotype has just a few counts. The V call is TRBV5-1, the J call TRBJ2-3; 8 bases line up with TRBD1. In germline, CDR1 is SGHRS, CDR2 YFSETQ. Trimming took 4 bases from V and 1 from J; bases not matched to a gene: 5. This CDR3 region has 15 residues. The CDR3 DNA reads TGCGCCAGCAGCCGCCGGGGACAGGGCACAGATACGCAGTATTTT. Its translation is CASSRRGQGTDTQYF.

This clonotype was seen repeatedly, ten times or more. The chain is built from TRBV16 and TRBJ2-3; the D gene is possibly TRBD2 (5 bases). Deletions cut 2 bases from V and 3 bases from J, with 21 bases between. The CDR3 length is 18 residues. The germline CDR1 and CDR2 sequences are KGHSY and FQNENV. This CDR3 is CASSQDQDSSSVTDTQYF. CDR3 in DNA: TGTGCCAGCAGCCAAGATCAGGACTCCTCGAGTGTAACAGATACGCAGTATTTT.

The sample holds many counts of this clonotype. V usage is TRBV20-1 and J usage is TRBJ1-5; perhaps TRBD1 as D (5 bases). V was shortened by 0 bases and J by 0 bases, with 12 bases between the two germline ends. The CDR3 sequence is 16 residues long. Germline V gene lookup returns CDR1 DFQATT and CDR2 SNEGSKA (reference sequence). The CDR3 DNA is TGCAGTGCTAGAGATTTACAGGACCTTAGCAATCAGCCCCAGCATTTT. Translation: CSARDLQDLSNQPQHF.

This CDR3 reads CASSSGTLGNTIYF. Written as DNA, the CDR3 is TGCGCCAGCAGCTCCGGGACTTTGGGAAACACCATATATTTT. This chain uses TRBV5-1 with TRBJ1-3, with D perhaps matching TRBD1 (5 bases). V lost 3 bases, J lost 4 bases, and 11 bases lay in between. The CDR3 is 14 residues long. Germline V gene lookup returns CDR1 SGHRS and CDR2 YFSETQ.

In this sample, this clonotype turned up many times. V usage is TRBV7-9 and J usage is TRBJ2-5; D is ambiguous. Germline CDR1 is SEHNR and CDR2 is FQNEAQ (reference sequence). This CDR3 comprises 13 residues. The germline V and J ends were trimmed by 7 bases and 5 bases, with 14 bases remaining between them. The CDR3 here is CASIPRLPETQYF. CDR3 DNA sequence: TGTGCCAGCATCCCTCGTTTGCCCGAGACCCAGTACTTC.

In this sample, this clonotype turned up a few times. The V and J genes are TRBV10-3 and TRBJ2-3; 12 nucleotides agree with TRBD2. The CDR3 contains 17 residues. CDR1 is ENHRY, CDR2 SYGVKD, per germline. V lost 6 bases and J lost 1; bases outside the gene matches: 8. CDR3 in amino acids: CAIRTGTSGPRTDTQYF. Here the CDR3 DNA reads TGTGCCATCAGAACCGGGACTAGCGGGCCCCGCACAGATACGCAGTATTTT.

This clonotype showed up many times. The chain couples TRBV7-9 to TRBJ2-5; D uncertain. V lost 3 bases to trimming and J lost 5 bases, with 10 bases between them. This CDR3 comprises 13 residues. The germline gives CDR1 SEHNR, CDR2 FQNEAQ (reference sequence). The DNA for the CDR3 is TGTGCCAGCAGCTTTGCCGGAGAGGAGACCCAGTACTTC. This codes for CASSFAGEETQYF. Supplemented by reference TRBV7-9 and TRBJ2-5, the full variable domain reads DTGVSQNPRHKITKRGQNVTFRCDPISEHNRLYWYRQTLGQGPEFLTYFQNEAQLEKSRLLSDRFSAERPKGSFSTLEIQRTEQGDSAMYLCASSFAGEETQYFGPGTRLLVL.

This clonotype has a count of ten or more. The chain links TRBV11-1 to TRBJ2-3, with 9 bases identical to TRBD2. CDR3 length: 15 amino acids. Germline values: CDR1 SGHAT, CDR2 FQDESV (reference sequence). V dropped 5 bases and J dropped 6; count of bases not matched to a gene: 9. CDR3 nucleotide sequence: TGTGCCAGCAGCCAGTGGCGGGAGGGCCTGGATACGCAGTATTTT. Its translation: CASSQWREGLDTQYF.